This T cell receptor beta chain was sequenced in a study of T cell repertoires in aging, cancer and after chemotherapy. Study at large: Approximately 8 million TCR reads were in the whole dataset.

Study-level points and caveats: Compared with age-matched healthy donors, untreated hematological or solid cancer patients showed higher blood TCR clonality.

Peripheral blood genomic DNA, not sorted cells or RNA, was the template. On this clonotype: Its antigen is unknown. Being one base from a much bigger clone, this may be a read error.

Multiplex touch-down PCR with TRB-A/B primers amplified rearranged V-D-J TRB sequences. TCRdb re-called the multiplex PCR reads through MiXCR, storing one row per CDR3 protein. The sample shows 8,700 or so distinct CDR3 sequences, less than 25% of them seen only once. V was trimmed by 2 bases and J by 7 bases, leaving 11 bases between them. Germline values: CDR1 MNHEY, CDR2 SMNVEV (reference sequence). The CDR3 consists of 13 residues. The TCR was taken from a human donor in good health. The sequenced sample was blood. The chain joins TRBV27 to TRBJ1-2; the D is unclear. This CDR3 is CASSLGRDGGYTF. The DNA for the CDR3 is TGTGCCAGCAGTTTAGGGCGGGATGGTGGCTACACCTTC.